The 5 T cell receptor beta chains reported below all come from one sample, sequenced in a study of blood T cell repertoires in COVID-19. Sequencing used immunoSEQ multiplex PCR; TCRdb keeps in-frame clones, though not all of them. The table has about 220,000 clones, 82% seen once. The source material was PBMCs or T cells enriched from blood (not recorded which). The receptor set was obtained from a woman aged 55 to 70 who had recovered from COVID-19.

V and J are TRBV7-6 and TRBJ2-2; TRBD2 matches 7 bases. The length of the CDR3 is 16 residues. Per the germline V gene, CDR1 is SGHVS and CDR2 is FNYEAQ. Trimming at V came to 4 bases and at J to 0 bases, leaving 5 bases not matched to a gene. CDR3 DNA sequence: TGTGCCAGCAGCTCAGGGACTACCGCGAACACCGGGGAGCTGTTTTTT. Its translation: CASSSGTTANTGELFF.

J is TRBJ1-4 and V is TRBV19; D not resolved. CDR3 length: 15 residues. Germline assignment: CDR1 LNHDA and CDR2 SQIVND (reference sequence). V dropped 5 bases and J dropped 5 bases, with 15 bases sitting between them. The CDR3: CASSAPRAGNEKLFF. The CDR3 nucleotides are TGTGCCAGTAGTGCTCCTAGGGCGGGGAATGAAAAACTGTTTTTT.

The V gene is TRBV5-4, the J gene TRBJ1-1; 7 bases fit TRBD1. The CDR3 length is 13 residues. V trimming: 4 bases; J trimming: 3 bases; junction bases outside the gene matches: 3. CDR1 and CDR2 from the germline V gene are SGHNT and YYREEE (reference sequence). The CDR3 region has the DNA TGTGCCAGCAGCACTGACAGGGACACTGAAGCTTTCTTT. Residues: CASSTDRDTEAFF.

This clone appeared once. This rearrangement joins TRBV7-9 to TRBJ1-6; tentatively, D is TRBD1 (6 bases). Germline V lookup: CDR1 SEHNR, CDR2 FQNEAQ (reference sequence). The ends were cut back, 4 bases at V and 10 bases at J, with 14 bases in the middle. This CDR3 contains 14 residues. The CDR3 nucleotides read TGTGCCAGCAGCTCGCAGGGGACAAACTCACCCCTCCACTTT. Translating it yields CASSSQGTNSPLHF.

The chain joins TRBV2 to TRBJ2-1, with TRBD2 matching over 7 bases. Germline V gene sequence: CDR1 SNHLY, CDR2 FYNNEI. Trimming cost V 8 bases and J 7 bases; bases outside gene matches: 11. This CDR3 is built from 14 residues. The DNA for the CDR3 is TGTGCCAGCCCCAGGGACTACCAAGTGAATGAGCAGTTCTTC. Amino acids: CASPRDYQVNEQFF. Based on the CDR3 plus reference TRBV2 and TRBJ2-1, the full variable domain is EPEVTQTPSHQVTQMGQEVILRCVPISNHLYFYWYRQILGQKVEFLVSFYNNEISEKSEIFDDQFSVERPDGSNFTLKIRSTKLEDSAMYFCASPRDYQVNEQFFGPGTRLTVL.